What follows are 7 T cell receptor beta chains derived from one specimen sequenced in a study of shared clonotypes between healthy human individuals. CD45RO-negative cells were positively selected for CCR7, leaving out terminally differentiated effector memory CD45RA+ cells. Data came from immunoSEQ multiplex PCR; TCRdb stores just in-frame clones and leaves some out. Of about 2 million clones listed, around 96% are singletons. Specimen: naive CD8+ T cells sorted from blood. These receptors all stem from a man aged 18 to 35 in good health.

Worth noting for this clone: The sample contains more than one DNA sequence encoding this CDR3. The rearrangement links TRBV13 to TRBJ2-1, with 12 bases identical to TRBD2. CDR1 and CDR2 from the germline V gene are PRHDT and FYEKMQ (reference sequence). This CDR3 is 16 amino acids long. Losses at the gene ends were 3 bases for V and 7 bases for J; bases not matched to a gene: 7. DNA of the CDR3: TGTGCCAGCAGCTTTAGAGGACTAGCGGGAAATAATGAGCAGTTCTTC. This encodes CASSFRGLAGNNEQFF.

The J gene is TRBJ2-1, the V gene TRBV13; 9 nucleotides agree with TRBD1. Unmatched junction bases numbered 9, after V lost 7 bases and J lost 5 bases. The germline CDR1 and CDR2 sequences are PRHDT and FYEKMQ (reference sequence). The CDR3 sequence is 15 residues long. The CDR3 DNA sequence: TGTGCCAGCACCTCCGCGGGACAGGGCCACAATGAGCAGTTCTTC. Its protein product is CASTSAGQGHNEQFF.

This rearrangement joins TRBV6-5 to TRBJ2-7, with 7 positions matching TRBD1. This CDR3 comprises 15 residues. V was pared by 5 bases and J by 2 bases, with 9 bases of the junction left unmatched. Germline CDR1 reads MNHEY; CDR2 reads SVGAGI. The CDR3 sequence: CASSPGTDFAYEQYF. Here the CDR3 DNA reads TGTGCCAGCAGTCCCGGGACAGATTTTGCCTACGAGCAGTACTTC.

This rearrangement joins TRBV2 to TRBJ2-7; 7 nucleotides agree with TRBD1. Germline V lookup: CDR1 SNHLY, CDR2 FYNNEI. This CDR3 has 14 residues. V gave up 4 bases and J gave up 2 bases; unmatched junction bases: 5. CDR3 amino acids: CASSVSGQTYEQYF. The CDR3 DNA reads TGTGCCAGCAGTGTTTCGGGACAGACCTACGAGCAGTACTTC.

This chain joins TRBV2 and TRBJ1-2; D uncertain. CDR1 SNHLY and CDR2 FYNNEI come from the germline V gene. V lost 7 bases to trimming and J lost 0 bases, with 6 bases between them. The CDR3 has 12 amino acids. The CDR3 protein is CASNPANYGYTF. CDR3 nucleotide sequence: TGTGCCAGCAATCCAGCTAACTATGGCTACACCTTC.

The table lists this clone with a count of one. V usage is TRBV14 and J usage is TRBJ2-3; unclear D gene. CDR1 and CDR2 from the germline V gene are SGHDN and FVKESK. The CDR3 is 12 residues long. V was cut by 4 bases and J by 4 bases, with 6 bases left in between. The CDR3, as DNA: TGTGCCAGCAGCCCCCGTCCAGATACGCAGTATTTT. Translated: CASSPRPDTQYF.

This clone was observed a handful of times. The V gene is TRBV28, the J gene TRBJ1-4, with D possibly TRBD1 on 5 matching bases. CDR1 MDHEN and CDR2 SYDVKM come from the germline V gene. Trimming took off 6 bases at V and 6 bases at J, with 14 bases between the two ends. This CDR3 has 14 amino acids. The chain's CDR3 is CASRIPGPHEKLFF. CDR3 nucleotides: TGTGCCAGCAGAATCCCGGGACCGCATGAAAAACTGTTTTTT.